The present entry profiles one T cell receptor (beta chain) with its context. There are a few counts of this clone. Its recognized antigen is unknown. No quality values exist for individual bases; no much larger clone is one base distant. The record originates from a study of cytomegalovirus exposure and HLA in healthy donors (dated by TCRdb to about 2017). For the study in its entirety: An earlier analysis of roughly 570 of the donors reported under 300 Gb of sequence data and roughly 120 million unique TCR beta sequences obtained from about 179 million T cells. Besides the first cohort of around 670 subjects, a separate validation cohort made up of around 120 different subjects was used. About 320 gigabases of sequencing data and 70 million to 100 million unique TCR sequences were included in an early release covering 500 to 750 HLA-typed donors. Every repertoire in the discovery cohort had been generated on one and the same sequencing platform. Genome-wide SNP genotypes for about 65% of the roughly 670 donors were used in a later genetic analysis, which treated that subset as a discovery cohort. Alongside the repertoire data, information on donor age, sex, ethnicity and CMV serostatus was compiled. To study patterns of TCR occurrence, a later analysis re-analyzed previously published TCR beta repertoires from 600 to 750 donors and added high-resolution HLA genotyping. Among the approximately 400 genotyped donors, around 79% belonged to the genetic ancestry cluster associated with self-reported Caucasian donors. High-throughput TCR immunosequencing, statistical association of individual TCRs with disease status, and machine learning were combined to predict cytomegalovirus infection status. A few DR-DQ haplotypes were treated as single units for association and clustering because of strong linkage in the cohort. The number of typed donors differed by locus: about 629-630 for A, B, C, DRB1 and DQB1; some 540 for DQA1; approximately 600 for DPA1; and about 470 for DPB1. Class I and class II HLA loci were covered by the typing at four-digit resolution. The study profiled the T cell repertoires of more than 500 subjects by immunosequencing and related them to cytomegalovirus serostatus. Rather than using new phenotypic data, the later analysis identified candidate immune exposures from TCR beta sequences and from how often those sequences occurred across donors. Among some 400 genotyped donors of the cohort, an average of roughly 240,000 unique TCR beta nucleotide sequences were sequenced per donor, approximately 20% of them non-productive. The study aimed to test whether signatures of past pathogen exposure could be identified by cataloging public T cell receptors. An earlier analysis of around 580 of the donors used high-throughput TCR beta sequencing to judge whether each TCR beta V gene segment behaved as functional or pseudogenic. Overall study outcomes, separate from this receptor: Most TCR sequences were seen in very few donors, while some public TCRs were found in many individuals. Broadly in line with IMGT annotations, most TCR beta V segments showed up in productive rearrangements about 87% or about 30% of the time in an earlier analysis of under 700 of the donors. Sequencing depth was assumed to be roughly uniform across donors in the presence/absence analyses, though that assumption may not hold. In a later analysis, HLA-associated TCR beta chains showed more clonal expansion and lower generation probabilities than non-associated chains that were equally common. The only immune exposure information available for the cohort was CMV serostatus. Correlated functional status among segregating V segments might be attributable to linkage disequilibrium, but an unknown experimental factor could not be ruled out. A further reported finding was that TCR beta sequences accurately predicted the HLA-A and HLA-B alleles for most subjects in the first cohort. The study listed 150 to 200 TCR beta chains as associated with cytomegalovirus. Three of the identified cytomegalovirus-associated TCR beta chains were confirmed in vitro to be specific for cytomegalovirus antigens. A later genetic analysis reported fewer N-insertions in productive TCRs among donors in an Asian-associated ancestry cluster than the roughly 700-donor mean. In a later analysis, the rate of TCR association differed among HLA loci, with DRB1 alleles having the most associated TCRs and HLA-C alleles having the fewest. The cohort was sequenced for TCR beta chains only, and without alpha or paired-chain data the features that could be detected were limited. A later genetic analysis associated a missense DCLRE1C variant with V-gene and J-gene trimming of TCR beta chains, and an independent cohort replicated the association. A later analysis reported that several top co-occurrence clusters appeared linked to parvovirus B19, influenza, CMV and Epstein-Barr virus. A cluster of highly shared sequence variants was judged likely to be a technical artifact of the sequencing pipeline. Cytomegalovirus status was reported to be diagnosed by the classifier with high specificity and sensitivity in both the original and validation cohorts. Because some donors lacked HLA typing at each locus, the association tests relied only on the typed subset. The earlier analysis of fewer than 750 of the donors excluded over 15 rarely observed V segments, including chromosome 9 orphons, because counts were too low. Assigning TCR associations to individual alleles was difficult when HLA alleles, especially DR and DQ, strongly co-occurred. In a later analysis, most CMV-associated TCR beta chains were found to appear HLA-restricted, with HLA associations seemingly driven largely by CMV exposure. It was suggested by the authors that the approach could potentially be generalized to other disease states and immunological phenotypes. Specific HLA alleles were associated with more than 15,000 TCR beta sequences at a false discovery rate of 0.05 in a later analysis.

Libraries were constructed by the immunoSEQ multiplex PCR assay. The multiplex PCR relied on a mix of 60 forward primers for TCR Vbeta segments and 13 reverse primers for TCR Jbeta segments. A multiplex PCR assay on genomic DNA amplified the CDR3 region of rearranged TCR beta genes. On the Illumina HiSeq System, the amplified TCR beta libraries were sequenced as 87-base-pair reads. The study's processing was this. In a later analysis, tens of millions of unique TCR beta chains were counted across the 650 to 700 repertoires, and roughly 11 million of these chains were shared by at least two donors. Raw reads were error-corrected and collapsed into unique sequences by a nearest-neighbor algorithm in which closely related sequences were merged to remove PCR and sequencing errors. V, D and J gene segments were assigned by aligning CDR3 sequences to IMGT reference sequences. For a sequence to be retained, at least a six-nucleotide match to both a V gene segment and a J gene segment was required. Rearrangements were called productive when the CDR3 lacked stop codons and stayed in frame with V and J; all others were non-productive. Following IMGT convention, CDR3 was defined as the stretch from the second conserved V-encoded cysteine to the conserved J-encoded phenylalanine. The earlier analysis of 587 of the donors excluded sequences that lacked an unambiguous match to a single V gene segment. An earlier analysis of a few hundred of the donors called V segments functional above 56.7% productive rearrangements and segregating when the between-donor standard deviation exceeded 5%. A statistical classification framework was built for diagnosing cytomegalovirus status from the catalog of TCR beta chain sequences. In a later analysis, TCR nucleotide sequences were compared against IMGT/GENE-DB human TR gene sequences so that V and J genes could be assigned. Using the TCRdist pipeline, a later analysis assigned CDR3 sequences along with most-parsimonious VDJ recombination scenarios. In a later analysis, each TCR beta chain was defined by its CDR3 amino acid sequence together with its V-gene family, and reads without a unique V-gene family were excluded. As a way to deal with suspected cross-contamination and a sequencing artifact, a later analysis dropped hundreds of nucleotide sequences that were highly shared and had low generation probability. A later analysis calculated a clonal expansion index for each public chain from normalized within-repertoire ranks of inferred template counts. Generation probabilities in a later analysis came from a VDJ recombination model fitted to out-of-frame rearrangements, and those results were checked against IGoR. In a later analysis, TCR-TCR, TCR-HLA and TCR-CMV co-occurrence was scored with hypergeometric tests, and a repertoire-size bias correction was applied to TCR pairs. A later analysis estimated false discovery rates by permuting HLA or CMV assignments 20 times. In a later analysis, co-occurring TCRs were grouped using DBSCAN, with TCRdist sequence similarity added in when clustering inside HLA-allele-positive subsets. For co-occurrence clustering, repertoires with fewer than 30,000 or more than 120,000 public chains were excluded, along with roughly 5 repertoires with anomalous nucleotide sharing. Entries here come from immuneACCESS through TCRdb and include only in-frame sequences with V and J called. Some clones fail to appear in such tables; in the studies checked, an unresolved V gene covers under half of the shortfall, and the cause of the remainder is unknown. Clone size and the V and J calls come from that table; the DNA yielded D and trimming. Across this sample there are about 93,000 clones, with about four fifths seen only once. The top ten clones comprise about 4% of the sample.

The cohort consisted of 670 or so healthy bone marrow donors. At the time of sampling, all cohort members were nominally healthy, though unrecorded immune exposures were likely present. The donor tested CMV seronegative, placing the donor among the 350 or so seronegative members of the cohort. A peripheral blood sample was collected from each donor, and TCR beta sequencing was performed on peripheral blood mononuclear cells. The Qiagen DNeasy Blood Extraction Kit was used to extract genomic DNA from the blood cell samples. The TCR sequence derives from a man aged 45-65 years in good health and CMV-seronegative. The specimen was PBMCs.

The CDR3 protein sequence reads: CASNQEIFNTEAFF. The base sequence is TGTGCCAGCAATCAGGAAATCTTTAACACTGAAGCTTTCTTT. The chain uses TRBV6-1 and TRBJ1-1; no D segment can be confidently identified. Per the germline V gene, MNHNS is the CDR1 and SASEGT is the CDR2. Trimming costs V 7 bases and J 2 bases, and their ends lie 14 bases apart. CDR3 length: 14 amino acids, cysteine to phenylalanine. Solely the CDR3 DNA is kept, with 42 bases framed from the first base.